The count of the clone carrying this TCR beta chain is one. Antigen unknown. The sample originates from a study of cytotoxic CD8 clonotypes in ibrutinib-treated CLL. V was cut by 2 bases and J by 6 bases, with 13 bases left in between. CDR3 length equals 14 residues. The germline V gene encodes CDR1 KGHSH and CDR2 LQKENI. Sequencing was performed with immunoSEQ multiplex PCR; in TCRdb, only in-frame clones are kept and a portion is missing. The sample yields approximately 70,000 clones, around 81% seen once. General study results and limits: T-cell clonality at baseline went above that of age-matched healthy donors and rose and fell with circulating CD8+ T-cell counts. Clonality rose at ibrutinib response, held steady in sustained remission, and fell toward baseline at progression.

The material sequenced was PBMCs, taken at disease progression, from a patient treated with ibrutinib. The J gene is TRBJ1-2, the V gene TRBV18; the D gene is possibly TRBD1 (5 bases). The sequence was obtained from a human donor with chronic lymphocytic leukemia. The DNA of the CDR3 is TGTGCCAGCTCACCAGTATCCAGGGACGATGGCTACACCTTC. Protein product: CASSPVSRDDGYTF.